A single sample gave rise to the 3 T cell receptor beta chains below, sequenced in a study of T cell repertoires in cytomegalovirus infection. Their specific antigens are unknown. From the reads, TCRdb called clonotypes with MiXCR, one entry per CDR3 protein. The table records about 20,000 distinct CDR3 sequences, 35% to 45% of them present only once. This sample comprised CD8+ T cells from cultured PBMCs, obtained from culture after CMV antigen stimulation. Receptor source: a human donor in good health (CMV status not recorded). Some clones in this sample may be carry-over from other donors' samples.

This chain connects TRBV6-6 to TRBJ1-2; D might be TRBD1 (5 bases). The CDR3 extends over 12 amino acids. Germline-derived CDR1 and CDR2 are MNHNY and SVGAGI (reference sequence). Trimming shortened V by 6 bases and J by 7 bases, and 12 bases separated the two germline ends. The CDR3 reads CASRGRGTGYTF. As DNA, the CDR3 is TGTGCCAGCAGAGGCCGAGGGACTGGCTACACCTTC.

V is TRBV5-3 and J is TRBJ2-1, with D maybe TRBD1 (6 bases). TRBV5-3 falls under the ORF class, with uncertain function. With 6 bases removed from V and 4 bases from J, the gap between germline ends came to 14 bases. This CDR3 is built from 14 residues. The CDR3 DNA follows: TGTGCCAGAATAGGGGGTCGGGAATACAATGAGCAGTTCTTC. Its protein product is CARIGGREYNEQFF.

The chain joins TRBV24-1 to TRBJ2-1, with D possibly called TRBD1 or TRBD2 (5 bases each). V shed 3 bases and J shed 5 bases, with 13 bases lying between them. Germline-derived CDR1 and CDR2 are KGHDR and SFDVKD. The CDR3 consists of 15 residues. In DNA form, the CDR3 reads TGTGCCACCAGTGATCTGGGGGACCCCAACAATGAGCAGTTCTTC. Its protein product is CATSDLGDPNNEQFF.